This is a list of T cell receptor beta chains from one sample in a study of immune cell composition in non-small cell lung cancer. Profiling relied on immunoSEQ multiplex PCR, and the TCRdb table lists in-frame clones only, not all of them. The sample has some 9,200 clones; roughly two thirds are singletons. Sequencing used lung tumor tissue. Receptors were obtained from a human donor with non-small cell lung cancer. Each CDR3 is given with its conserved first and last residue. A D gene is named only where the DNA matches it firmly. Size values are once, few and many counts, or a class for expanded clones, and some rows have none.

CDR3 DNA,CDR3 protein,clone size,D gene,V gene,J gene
TGCGCCAGCAGCTTGGTAGGCTTCCAGAACACTGAAGCTTTCTTT,CASSLVGFQNTEAFF,.,.,TRBV5-1,TRBJ1-1
TGCGCCAGCAGGGACATGTGGGCCGGGGAGCTGTTTTTT,CASRDMWAGELFF,.,.,TRBV4-3,TRBJ2-2
TGTGCCAGCAGTTTCCTGGACGGAAGGGGTGAAGCTTTCTTT,CASSFLDGRGEAFF,.,.,TRBV28,TRBJ1-1
TGTGCCAGCAGCTTAGTATCGACAGGGGGTGAAGCTTTCTTT,CASSLVSTGGEAFF,few,TRBD1,TRBV7-9,TRBJ1-1
TGCGCCAGCAGTGAGGGGGCAGGCCGGGAAAAACTGTTTTTT,CASSEGAGREKLFF,.,.,TRBV10-2,TRBJ1-4
TGTGCCAGCAGCCCCCGACAGGGTGGGAACACTGAAGCTTTCTTT,CASSPRQGGNTEAFF,.,TRBD1,TRBV11-3,TRBJ1-1
TGTGCCAGCAAGAGGGGGGCTCAGGACTATGGCTACACCTTC,CASKRGAQDYGYTF,.,.,TRBV2,TRBJ1-2
TGTGCCAGTAGCCAGCGGGGGGGCCCCTACAATGAGCAGTTCTTC,CASSQRGGPYNEQFF,.,TRBD2,TRBV19,TRBJ2-1
TGTGCCAGCAGTTACGACGAAGGAAAACTGTTTTTT,CASSYDEGKLFF,few,.,TRBV5-4,TRBJ1-4
TGTGCCAGCAGTTATTCCGGGACAGGGGGCAAGGAGACCCAGTACTTC,CASSYSGTGGKETQYF,.,TRBD1,TRBV7-2,TRBJ2-5
TGTGCCAGCAGTGATCCCACGAGACAGGGCTACAATGAGCAGTTCTTC,CASSDPTRQGYNEQFF,.,TRBD1,TRBV2,TRBJ2-1
TGTGCCAGCAGGACCAACAGGGTACCTGAAGCTTTCTTT,CASRTNRVPEAFF,few,.,TRBV6-1,TRBJ1-1
TGTGCCAGCAGCTCCGGTGAGGGGAATACGCAGTATTTT,CASSSGEGNTQYF,.,.,TRBV7-3,TRBJ2-3
TGTGCCATCAGTGGCCGGGACAGGGGTGCCTACGAGCAGTACTTC,CAISGRDRGAYEQYF,few,TRBD1,TRBV6-5,TRBJ2-7
TGTGCCTGGAGTGGGAGGAATCAGCCCCAGCATTTT,CAWSGRNQPQHF,few,.,TRBV30,TRBJ1-5
TGTGCCACCACGAGGCCAACAGGGGGCATTTATGGCTACACCTTC,CATTRPTGGIYGYTF,.,TRBD1,TRBV6-1,TRBJ1-2
TGCGCCAGCAGCCCGGACGGGTTCCCCTATAATTCACCCCTCCACTTT,CASSPDGFPYNSPLHF,.,.,TRBV5-1,TRBJ1-6
TGTGCCAGCAGCCCTCGGACAGGGGAGGGGCAAGAGACCCAGTACTTC,CASSPRTGEGQETQYF,.,TRBD1,TRBV5-4,TRBJ2-5
TGTGCCAGCAGAGGACTGGTCCGGCTTAGGTCCCCGCTGAATGAAAAACTGTTTTTT,CASRGLVRLRSPLNEKLFF,.,.,TRBV9,TRBJ1-4
TGTGCCAGCAGGTCTCAGGGGGTGGCATATAGGGGCTACACCTTC,CASRSQGVAYRGYTF,.,TRBD1,TRBV2,TRBJ1-2